The 22 T cell receptor beta chains reported below all come from one sample, sequenced in a study of T cell repertoires in cytomegalovirus infection. TCRdb re-analysed the reads in MiXCR, keeping a single row per CDR3 protein. The sample holds roughly 240,000 distinct CDR3 sequences, 6.5% seen once. The specimen sequenced was PBMCs. Every receptor here comes from a human donor in good health (CMV status not recorded). Some clones in this sample may be carry-over from other donors' samples.

This clonotype has a count of ten or more. The chain is built from TRBV20-1 and TRBJ2-2, with TRBD1 matching 7 bases. The CDR3 extends over 15 amino acids. With V trimmed by 5 bases and J by 1 base, 7 bases remained unmatched. Germline V gene lookup returns CDR1 DFQATT and CDR2 SNEGSKA (reference sequence). The CDR3 sequence is CSAVPGTVNTGELFF. CDR3 nucleotide sequence: TGCAGTGCTGTTCCCGGGACAGTGAACACCGGGGAGCTGTTTTTT.

This clonotype was detected many times. The chain recombines TRBV5-1 with TRBJ2-3; D is unclear. Germline values: CDR1 SGHRS, CDR2 YFSETQ. The CDR3 sequence is 15 residues long. Trimming removed 4 bases at V and 0 bases at J, with 12 bases between. This chain's CDR3 is CASSPGYPSTDTQYF. In nucleotides, the CDR3 is TGCGCCAGCAGCCCCGGGTACCCTAGCACAGATACGCAGTATTTT.

This clonotype showed up just a few times. The chain has TRBV6-5 and TRBJ2-1, with 13 bases identical to TRBD2. The CDR3 covers 16 residues. Germline V CDR1 and CDR2: MNHEY, SVGAGI. J was trimmed by 7 bases and V by 5 bases; bases with no gene match: 8. The CDR3: CASSTGLAGWRNEQFF. The CDR3 nucleotides read TGTGCCAGCAGTACGGGACTAGCGGGGTGGCGTAATGAGCAGTTCTTC.

The J gene is TRBJ1-1, the V gene TRBV14; D is undetermined. The V gene's germline CDR1 is SGHDN and CDR2 FVKESK. The V end was cut by 0 bases, the J end by 7 bases, with 9 bases between. The CDR3 length is 13 residues. The DNA of the CDR3 is TGTGCCAGCAGCCAAGAATGGAGGATTGAAGCTTTCTTT. Protein product: CASSQEWRIEAFF.

This clonotype has at least ten counts. This chain joins TRBV28 and TRBJ1-2; D is perhaps TRBD1 (6 bases). Germline CDR1 MDHEN, CDR2 SYDVKM. The CDR3 is 13 residues long. V was shortened by 5 bases and J by 3 bases, with 10 bases between the two germline ends. The DNA of the CDR3 is TGTGCCAGCAGTATACAGGGCTACTATGGCTACACCTTC. Translating it yields CASSIQGYYGYTF.

In its sample, this clonotype was seen many times. The chain carries TRBV7-2 and TRBJ2-2; D is possibly TRBD1 or TRBD2 (6 bases each). CDR1 is SGHTA and CDR2 is FQGNSA in the germline V gene. V lost 5 bases and J 6 bases, leaving 16 bases between the germline ends. CDR3 length: 15 residues. The CDR3 reads CASSPRWGAAGELFF. The CDR3 DNA sequence: TGTGCCAGCAGCCCCCGTTGGGGGGCGGCCGGGGAGCTGTTTTTT.

The table lists this clonotype with many counts. This chain links TRBV6-5 with TRBJ2-5; the match to TRBD1 covers 11 bases. V dropped 5 bases and J dropped 5; count of bases not matched to a gene: 7. The CDR3 has 15 residues. Germline V lookup: CDR1 MNHEY, CDR2 SVGAGI. The CDR3 nucleotides are TGTGCCAGCAGTCCACGGACAGGGGGCCATGAGACCCAGTACTTC. Residues: CASSPRTGGHETQYF.

In its sample, this clonotype was seen a few times. The chain combines TRBV27 with TRBJ2-7, with D uncertain. Germline assignment: CDR1 MNHEY and CDR2 SMNVEV (reference sequence). Trimming removed 3 bases from V and 0 bases from J, with 9 bases in between. CDR3 length: 14 amino acids. CDR3 DNA sequence: TGTGCCAGCAGTTTTACTCCGGTCTCCTACGAGCAGTACTTC. Protein product: CASSFTPVSYEQYF.

This clonotype has at least ten counts. The rearrangement uses TRBV7-6 and TRBJ1-3; no clear D. The CDR3 has 18 residues. The V end was cut by 2 bases, the J end by 0 bases, with 17 bases between. The germline CDR1 and CDR2 sequences are SGHVS and FNYEAQ. This chain's CDR3 is CASSLFGSVRFSGNTIYF. In DNA, the CDR3 is TGTGCCAGCAGCTTATTTGGGAGCGTTCGCTTCTCTGGAAACACCATATATTTT.

A few counts support this clonotype. DNA of the CDR3: TGTGCCAGCAGTTACTCACGTGAGCAGTACTTC. Translated, it gives CASSYSREQYF. The V call is TRBV6-2 or TRBV6-3, the J call TRBJ2-7; D gene unclear. This CDR3 has 11 amino acids. CDR1 and CDR2 (germline): MNHEY, SVGEGT. With 0 bases removed from V and 7 bases from J, the gap between germline ends came to 4 bases.

The gene calls are TRBV5-1 and TRBJ1-2, with D uncertain. The CDR3 is 14 amino acids. Germline CDR1 and CDR2: SGHRS and YFSETQ. V lost 0 bases, J lost 2 bases, and 8 bases lay in between. The CDR3 reads CASSLAMGNYGYTF. The CDR3, as DNA: TGCGCCAGCAGCTTGGCCATGGGGAACTATGGCTACACCTTC.

This clonotype showed up many times. V is TRBV20-1 and J is TRBJ1-3; tentatively, D is TRBD1 (5 bases). The CDR3 sequence is 17 residues long. The ends were cut back, 1 base at V and 3 bases at J, with 19 bases in the middle. Germline assignment: CDR1 DFQATT and CDR2 SNEGSKA (reference sequence). Written as DNA, the CDR3 is TGCAGTGCTAGAGGGAGGGGCCACAGTACAATTGGAAACACCATATATTTT. As protein: CSARGRGHSTIGNTIYF.

This clonotype was seen ten or more times. V usage is TRBV2 and J usage is TRBJ2-5; 8 nucleotides align to TRBD1. Germline-derived CDR1 and CDR2 are SNHLY and FYNNEI. J was trimmed by 2 bases and V by 4 bases; bases with no gene match: 6. This CDR3 has 15 amino acids. CDR3 in amino acids: CASSVGQGRQETQYF. CDR3 sequence (DNA): TGTGCCAGCAGTGTAGGACAGGGAAGGCAAGAGACCCAGTACTTC.

This clonotype was counted ten times or more. The rearrangement uses TRBV27 and TRBJ1-5, with D maybe TRBD1 (5 bases). The CDR3 loop spans 13 amino acids. In germline, CDR1 is MNHEY, CDR2 SMNVEV (reference sequence). V was shortened by 3 bases and J by 7 bases, with 10 bases between the two germline ends. As DNA, the CDR3 is TGTGCCAGCAGTTTCAGGGAGGGACAGCCCCAGCATTTT. This codes for CASSFREGQPQHF.

This clonotype occurred many times. The V and J genes are TRBV20-1 and TRBJ2-7, with D possibly being TRBD1 (5 bases). This CDR3 is built from 12 residues. Germline V gene data show CDR1 as DFQATT and CDR2 as SNEGSKA (reference sequence). V was shortened by 4 bases and J by 2 bases, with 9 bases between the two germline ends. The CDR3 DNA sequence: TGCAGTGCTACCCGACAGACCTACGAGCAGTACTTC. Residues: CSATRQTYEQYF.

The chain employs TRBV10-3 and TRBJ2-2; TRBD1 matches 8 bases. Germline V lookup: CDR1 ENHRY, CDR2 SYGVKD. The length of the CDR3 is 17 residues. V trimming: 4 bases; J trimming: 6 bases; junction bases outside the gene matches: 13. This CDR3 reads CAISGVKQGVVAGELFF. CDR3 in DNA: TGTGCCATCAGTGGCGTGAAACAGGGGGTGGTGGCCGGGGAGCTGTTTTTT.

This clonotype was picked up many times. This sequence joins TRBV9 and TRBJ2-1; no reliable D call. The ends were cut back, 4 bases at V and 8 bases at J, with 10 bases in the middle. The germline CDR1 and CDR2 sequences are SGDLS and YYNGEE. The CDR3 consists of 12 residues. The CDR3 spells CASSPDRDEQFF. As DNA, the CDR3 is TGTGCCAGCAGCCCGGACCGGGATGAGCAGTTCTTC.

This clonotype was counted many times. The J gene is TRBJ2-7, the V gene TRBV10-3; 11 bases are a match to TRBD2. With V trimmed by 11 bases and J by 3 bases, 6 bases remained unmatched. The CDR3 has 13 amino acids. The V gene's germline CDR1 is ENHRY and CDR2 SYGVKD. This CDR3 reads CAAKGLADYEQYF. The CDR3 DNA follows: TGTGCCGCCAAGGGACTAGCGGACTACGAGCAGTACTTC.

In this sample, this clonotype turned up many times. The rearrangement uses TRBV6-5 and TRBJ1-3; tentative D call: TRBD1 (6 bases). The CDR3 covers 16 residues. Germline lookup yields CDR1 MNHEY and CDR2 SVGAGI. V gave up 2 bases and J gave up 0 bases, with 11 bases separating them. For the CDR3, the DNA is TGTGCCAGCAGTTACGTCAGGGGTAACTCTGGAAACACCATATATTTT. As protein: CASSYVRGNSGNTIYF.

Many counts were recorded for this clonotype. The rearrangement uses TRBV28 and TRBJ1-2; D call uncertain. V was trimmed by 4 bases and J by 3 bases, leaving 6 bases between them. Germline CDR1 reads MDHEN; CDR2 reads SYDVKM. There are 12 residues in the CDR3. This chain's CDR3 is CASSSQDYGYTF. In DNA form, the CDR3 reads TGTGCCAGCAGTTCCCAGGACTATGGCTACACCTTC.

This clonotype was observed many times. This chain joins TRBV5-1 and TRBJ1-6, with D tentatively TRBD1 (6 bases). CDR1 and CDR2 from the germline V gene are SGHRS and YFSETQ. Trimming stripped 1 base from V and 7 bases from J, with 15 bases between. The CDR3 extends over 16 amino acids. The CDR3 spells CASSLTGTTENSPLHF. The CDR3 coding sequence is TGCGCCAGCAGCTTGACAGGGACGACTGAAAATTCACCCCTCCACTTT.

This clonotype was found a few times. A single base separates this from a much larger clone, so it may be a read error. This chain links TRBV7-9 with TRBJ2-7, with 8 bases lining up with TRBD1. The CDR3 length is 15 residues. V shed 5 bases and J 3 bases; nucleotides not matched to a gene: 9. From germline, CDR1 is SEHNR and CDR2 FQNEAQ (reference sequence). Here the CDR3 reads CASSARDRTYYEQYF. DNA of the CDR3: TGTGCCAGCAGCGCCCGGGACAGGACCTACTACGAGCAGTACTTC.